Listed here is a single T cell receptor beta chain. The target antigen is unknown. This record comes from a study of shared clonotypes between healthy human individuals. Points from the study as a whole: The study's rarefaction showed incomplete sorted-subset sequencing despite large depth. Among donors, sharing of clonotypes was expected to be affected by sequencing depth.

There are 16 residues in the CDR3. The V gene's germline CDR1 is MGHRA and CDR2 YSYEKL. The ends were cut back, 1 base at V and 0 bases at J, with 10 bases in the middle. For each subset, genomic DNA was distributed in equal portions over several immunoSEQ plates. The data were produced by immunoSEQ multiplex PCR, yet TCRdb's version contains in-frame clones alone and is incomplete. The data show more than 2 million clones, with just under 95% seen just once and approximately 1.2% held by the top ten. The naive CD8 fraction comprised CD45RO-negative cells positively selected for CCR7 and excluded terminally differentiated effector memory CD45RA+ cells.

This chain uses TRBV4-1 with TRBJ2-1; D remains ambiguous. The sequenced material came from naive CD8+ T cells sorted from blood. This TCR derives from a man aged 18 to 35 in good health. The CDR3 reads CASSQGPALSYNEQFF. For the CDR3, the DNA is TGCGCCAGCAGCCAAGGTCCAGCCCTCTCCTACAATGAGCAGTTCTTC.